Below are 30 T cell receptor beta chains sequenced from a single sample in a study of cytomegalovirus exposure and HLA in healthy donors. PCR primers comprised 60 Vbeta and 13 Jbeta primers. Assay: immunoSEQ multiplex PCR; the TCRdb copy retains only in-frame clones and omits some. The sample holds 150,000 or so clones; 80% are singletons and the top ten take about 5.6%. Sequencing used PBMCs. The receptors originated from a woman in her thirties or forties in good health and CMV-seropositive.

This chain uses TRBV11-3 with TRBJ1-6; tentative D call: TRBD1 (5 bases). Trimming cost V 6 bases and J 7 bases, with 13 bases left between them. The CDR3 is 14 residues long. Germline V gene data show CDR1 as SGHNT and CDR2 as YENEEA. CDR3 nucleotides: TGTGCCAGCAGAGGGGTGGGGGGAAATTCACCCCTCCACTTT. It yields the protein CASRGVGGNSPLHF.

This clone was counted once. The rearrangement links TRBV27 to TRBJ1-1; 8 bases match TRBD1. With 3 bases clipped from V and 3 bases from J, the junction kept 0 bases outside the gene matches. This CDR3 is 13 amino acids long. Germline V CDR1 and CDR2: MNHEY, SMNVEV (reference sequence). The CDR3: CASSLDRDTEAFF. The CDR3 nucleotides are TGTGCCAGCAGTTTGGACAGGGACACTGAAGCTTTCTTT.

This chain joins TRBV30 and TRBJ2-5; D possibly corresponds to TRBD1 (6 bases). CDR1 and CDR2 (germline): GTSNPN, SVGIG (reference sequence). V dropped 2 bases and J dropped 1 base, with 8 bases sitting between them. The CDR3 is made up of 13 amino acids. The CDR3 nucleotides read TGTGCCTGGAGTTGGGACACCCAAGAGACCCAGTACTTC. Translating gives CAWSWDTQETQYF.

The V and J genes are TRBV28 and TRBJ2-1; possibly TRBD2 for D (6 bases). The CDR3 is 15 residues long. V was cut by 1 base and J by 3 bases, with 10 bases left in between. Germline assignment: CDR1 MDHEN and CDR2 SYDVKM. The CDR3 loop reads CASSLFGSGYNEQFF. CDR3 nucleotides: TGTGCCAGCAGTTTATTTGGTAGCGGCTACAATGAGCAGTTCTTC.

V and J are TRBV28 and TRBJ2-7; D may be TRBD1 (8 bases). V was clipped by 7 bases and J by 5 bases, with 18 bases between them. CDR3 length: 14 amino acids. Germline loops: CDR1 MDHEN, CDR2 SYDVKM. CDR3 DNA: TGTGCCAGCATTCGAACAGGGGGGGCCCACGAGCAGTACTTC. It encodes CASIRTGGAHEQYF.

The V call is TRBV19, the J call TRBJ2-1, with TRBD2 matching over 10 bases. The CDR3 length is 15 residues. The V segment lost 7 bases and the J segment 7 bases; nucleotides outside the gene matches: 10. CDR1 is LNHDA, CDR2 SQIVND, per germline (reference sequence). The CDR3 nucleotides read TGTGCCAGTAACCTAGCGGGAGCAGAACGTAATGAGCAGTTCTTC. Translation: CASNLAGAERNEQFF.

This clone was found a few times. The chain is built from TRBV19 and TRBJ2-5; D is possibly TRBD2 (6 bases). The V end lost 5 bases, the J end lost 1 base, and 11 bases lay between the germline ends. This CDR3 is built from 14 residues. Germline values: CDR1 LNHDA, CDR2 SQIVND (reference sequence). This CDR3 is CASSVRLGQETQYF. As DNA, the CDR3 is TGTGCCAGTAGTGTGAGACTAGGCCAAGAGACCCAGTACTTC. Supplemented by reference TRBV19 and TRBJ2-5, the full variable domain reads DGGITQSPKYLFRKEGQNVTLSCEQNLNHDAMYWYRQDPGQGLRLIYYSQIVNDFQKGDIAEGYSVSREKKESFPLTVTSAQKNPTAFYLCASSVRLGQETQYFGPGTRLLVL.

Worth noting for this clone: One junction end does not reproduce the germline sequence, and a read error may be involved. The chain uses TRBV7-7 and TRBJ2-5; D possibly matches TRBD1 or TRBD2 (9 bases each). The CDR3 sequence is 19 residues long. Germline assignment: CDR1 SSHAT and CDR2 FNYEAQ (reference sequence). The CDR3 DNA sequence: TGTGCTAGCAGCCAGTCGGACAGGGGTTTACTAGCGGGCTGGGAGACCCAGTACTTC. Its protein is CASSQSDRGLLAGWETQYF. Full variable domain (rest looked up from reference TRBV7-7 and TRBJ2-5): GAGVSQSPRYKVTKRGQDVTLRCDPISSHATLYWYQQALGQGPEFLTYFNYEAQPDKSGLPSDRFSAERPEGSISTLTIQRTEQRDSAMYRCASSQSDRGLLAGWETQYFGPGTRLLVL.

The rearrangement joins TRBV11-2 to TRBJ1-3, with 9 bases that match TRBD1. Trimming took 1 base from V and 2 from J; bases not matched to a gene: 3. CDR1 is SGHAT and CDR2 is FQNNGV in the germline V gene. This CDR3 has 16 residues. CDR3 sequence: CASSLGWDRAGNTIYF. CDR3 DNA: TGTGCCAGCAGCTTAGGATGGGACAGGGCTGGAAACACCATATATTTT.

V and J are TRBV6-5 and TRBJ1-5; a weak D match, TRBD1 (6 bases). V lost 1 base to trimming and J lost 7 bases, with 11 bases between them. Germline CDR1 MNHEY, CDR2 SVGAGI. This CDR3 is built from 14 residues. In DNA, the CDR3 is TGTGCCAGCAGTTACTTGGGGGGGGGCCAGCCCCAGCATTTT. Protein: CASSYLGGGQPQHF.

The chain couples TRBV28 to TRBJ2-2, with D maybe TRBD2 (6 bases). V lost 7 bases and J lost 3, with 18 bases in between. The CDR3 loop spans 16 amino acids. Germline V gene sequence: CDR1 MDHEN, CDR2 SYDVKM. The CDR3 reads CASTTTGVWDTGELFF. The CDR3 nucleotides are TGTGCCAGCACTACCACGGGGGTGTGGGACACCGGGGAGCTGTTTTTT.

This chain joins TRBV6-5 and TRBJ2-5; D possibly corresponds to TRBD1 (5 bases). Trimming took off 4 bases at V and 2 bases at J, with 14 bases between the two ends. CDR3 length: 15 residues. CDR1 MNHEY and CDR2 SVGAGI come from the germline V gene. The CDR3 DNA is TGTGCCAGCAGTTCTGGTCGGACACCTCAAGAGACCCAGTACTTC. Its protein is CASSSGRTPQETQYF.

The chain combines TRBV7-9 with TRBJ2-7; 8 bases agree with TRBD1. The CDR3 runs 14 residues. J lost 5 bases, V lost 6 bases, and 9 bases had no gene match. Germline V gene lookup returns CDR1 SEHNR and CDR2 FQNEAQ (reference sequence). This chain's CDR3 is CASSWTGLRDEQYF. The CDR3 region has the DNA TGTGCCAGCAGTTGGACAGGGCTTCGCGACGAGCAGTACTTC.

This sequence joins TRBV29-1 and TRBJ2-5, with a possible D match to TRBD2 (6 bases). CDR1 and CDR2 (germline): SQVTM, ANQGSEA. This CDR3 has 14 residues. Deletions cut 3 bases from V and 5 bases from J, with 16 bases between. The CDR3 DNA reads TGCAGCGTTGACCTTGGAGGAGGGGTGGAGACCCAGTACTTC. It is translated as CSVDLGGGVETQYF. The full variable domain, rest sourced from reference TRBV29-1 and TRBJ2-5, is SAVISQKPSRDICQRGTSLTIQCQVDSQVTMMFWYRQQPGQSLTLIATANQGSEATYESGFVIDKFPISRPNLTFSTLTVSNMSPEDSSIYLCSVDLGGGVETQYFGPGTRLLVL.

V and J are TRBV9 and TRBJ1-3; 9 nucleotides align to TRBD1. Per germline, CDR1 SGDLS and CDR2 YYNGEE. Trimming removed 0 bases from V and 4 bases from J; junction bases left unmatched: 2. This CDR3 is 15 amino acids long. As DNA, the CDR3 is TGTGCCAGCAGCGTAGGACAGGGGGTAGGAAACACCATATATTTT. This codes for CASSVGQGVGNTIYF.

The chain combines TRBV10-3 with TRBJ1-2; a weak D match, TRBD1 (6 bases). From germline, CDR1 is ENHRY and CDR2 SYGVKD. The V gene lost 10 bases and the J gene lost 3 bases, with 12 bases spanning the gap. The CDR3 is made up of 12 amino acids. The CDR3 protein is CASRDTDYGYTF. The DNA of the CDR3 is TGTGCCAGCCGGGACACGGACTATGGCTACACCTTC.

The genes are TRBV28 and TRBJ2-1, with 10 bases aligning to TRBD1. This CDR3 has 15 amino acids. Germline assignment: CDR1 MDHEN and CDR2 SYDVKM. J was trimmed by 2 bases and V by 6 bases; bases with no gene match: 4. The CDR3 here is CASSRTGGTYNEQFF. Here the CDR3 DNA reads TGTGCCAGCAGCCGGACAGGGGGTACCTACAATGAGCAGTTCTTC.

J is TRBJ2-1 and V is TRBV4-1; D is possibly TRBD2 (6 bases). There are 14 residues in the CDR3. Trimming took 6 bases from V and 2 from J, leaving 11 bases between them. Germline CDR1 is MGHRA and CDR2 is YSYEKL. CDR3 DNA: TGCGCCAGCAGTTTAGCGGAAACCTACAATGAGCAGTTCTTC. Encoded protein: CASSLAETYNEQFF.

V and J are TRBV19 and TRBJ1-5; TRBD1 agrees at 8 bases. The V gene's germline CDR1 is LNHDA and CDR2 SQIVND (reference sequence). The CDR3 totals 17 residues. Germline trimming cut 2 bases from V and 1 base from J; bases unmatched to any gene: 7. The DNA for the CDR3 is TGTGCCAGTAGTATACCCAGGGGGCAAAGGAGCAATCAGCCCCAGCATTTT. Translated: CASSIPRGQRSNQPQHF. Supplemented by reference TRBV19 and TRBJ1-5, the full variable domain reads DGGITQSPKYLFRKEGQNVTLSCEQNLNHDAMYWYRQDPGQGLRLIYYSQIVNDFQKGDIAEGYSVSREKKESFPLTVTSAQKNPTAFYLCASSIPRGQRSNQPQHFGDGTRLSIL.

Regarding this clone: The same CDR3 can be traced to other DNA sequences in this sample. The rearrangement joins TRBV19 to TRBJ1-2; possibly TRBD1 for D (5 bases). The CDR3 spans 12 residues. Germline V gene lookup returns CDR1 LNHDA and CDR2 SQIVND (reference sequence). Trimming removed 3 bases at V and 8 bases at J, with 10 bases between. CDR3 in amino acids: CASSMGGRGYTF. CDR3 coding DNA: TGTGCCAGTAGTATGGGGGGAAGGGGCTACACCTTC.

V gene TRBV5-1 combines with J gene TRBJ1-1; D unclear. Germline CDR1 and CDR2: SGHRS and YFSETQ. The CDR3 length is 15 residues. V dropped 1 base and J dropped 0 bases, with 10 bases sitting between them. The CDR3 region has the DNA TGCGCCAGCAGCTTGTTCCCAAACATGAACACTGAAGCTTTCTTT. It is translated as CASSLFPNMNTEAFF.

The chain carries TRBV28 and TRBJ2-7, with TRBD1 identical over 11 bases. Germline loops: CDR1 MDHEN, CDR2 SYDVKM. J gave up 6 bases and V 7 bases, and 14 bases lay outside the gene matches. The CDR3 runs to 16 residues. The CDR3 is CASTKYPGQGVSEQYF. The CDR3 DNA is TGTGCCAGCACCAAGTATCCGGGACAGGGGGTTAGCGAGCAGTACTTC.

This sequence joins TRBV5-1 and TRBJ2-1, with 9 bases lining up with TRBD2. The germline V gene has CDR1 SGHRS and CDR2 YFSETQ. The CDR3 consists of 15 residues. The J segment lost 0 bases and the V segment lost 5 bases, leaving 3 bases of the junction unmatched. CDR3 coding DNA: TGCGCCAGCAGACTTAGCGGGAGCTCCTACAATGAGCAGTTCTTC. It codes for CASRLSGSSYNEQFF.

The chain links TRBV11-2 to TRBJ2-7, with D tentatively TRBD1 (5 bases). The CDR3 loop spans 14 amino acids. V was clipped by 5 bases and J by 0 bases, with 11 bases between them. CDR1 is SGHAT and CDR2 is FQNNGV in the germline V gene. CDR3 DNA: TGTGCCAGCAGCCGCGCGGACACCTCCTACGAGCAGTACTTC. Translating gives CASSRADTSYEQYF.

V usage is TRBV27 and J usage is TRBJ2-7; TRBD2 matches 7 bases. With 5 bases clipped from V and 4 bases from J, the junction kept 14 bases outside the gene matches. Germline CDR1 reads MNHEY; CDR2 reads SMNVEV (reference sequence). The CDR3 totals 16 residues. The CDR3 nucleotides read TGTGCCAGCAGTCCCCTAGTAGCGGGCGGTGTATACGAGCAGTACTTC. Amino acid sequence: CASSPLVAGGVYEQYF.

The V call is TRBV10-1, the J call TRBJ2-7; TRBD1 matches at 10 bases. The V and J ends lost 6 bases and 4 bases, in that order; junction bases with no gene match: 3. CDR3 length: 13 residues. The germline V gene has CDR1 WNHNN and CDR2 SYGVQD (reference sequence). CDR3 in amino acids: CASSRDRGYEQYF. The CDR3 nucleotides are TGCGCCAGCAGCCGGGACAGGGGATACGAGCAGTACTTC.

V gene TRBV18 combines with J gene TRBJ1-1, with 9 bases matching TRBD1. CDR3 length equals 16 residues. The junction had 10 bases not matched to a gene; V was cut back by 4 bases and J by 4 bases. Germline V gene data show CDR1 as KGHSH and CDR2 as LQKENI. The CDR3 loop is CASSLHTGQGSTEAFF. The CDR3 nucleotides read TGTGCCAGCTCACTACACACCGGACAGGGGAGCACTGAAGCTTTCTTT.

The gene calls are TRBV6-1 and TRBJ2-6; 7 bases agree with TRBD2. CDR1 and CDR2 from the germline V gene are MNHNS and SASEGT. Germline trimming cut 8 bases from V and 1 base from J; bases unmatched to any gene: 5. The CDR3 sequence is 15 residues long. The CDR3 sequence is CASGGGGSGANVLTF. The CDR3 DNA follows: TGTGCCAGCGGAGGCGGGGGATCTGGGGCCAACGTCCTGACTTTC.

The gene calls are TRBV18 and TRBJ1-1; tentative D call: TRBD1 (6 bases). The CDR3 extends over 14 amino acids. V lost 3 bases, J lost 5 bases, and 13 bases lay in between. The germline V gene has CDR1 KGHSH and CDR2 LQKENI. CDR3 DNA: TGTGCCAGCTCACCGAGACAGGAAGGGACTGAAGCTTTCTTT. Its translation: CASSPRQEGTEAFF.

The V gene is TRBV13, the J gene TRBJ1-3; 9 bases agree with TRBD1. Germline loops: CDR1 PRHDT, CDR2 FYEKMQ (reference sequence). This CDR3 spans 18 amino acids. With V trimmed by 3 bases and J by 0 bases, 9 bases remained unmatched. In DNA form, the CDR3 reads TGTGCCAGCAGCTTCCGGGACAGGGCATCAAGCTCTGGAAACACCATATATTTT. Its protein product is CASSFRDRASSSGNTIYF.